This T cell receptor (beta chain) was retrieved from a study of technical replicates of blood from several donors. Sequencing used immunoSEQ multiplex PCR; TCRdb keeps in-frame clones, though not all of them. The table records approximately 75,000 clones, around 97% of them present only once. Trimming removed 2 bases from V and 0 bases from J, with 11 bases in between. Germline loops: CDR1 MNHEY, CDR2 SMNVEV (reference sequence). This CDR3 spans 16 amino acids. Sequenced: T cells isolated from PBMCs. The genes are TRBV27 and TRBJ2-1; D ambiguous. The TCR comes from a human donor in good health. The chain's CDR3 is CASSLGWSGSYNEQFF. The CDR3 nucleotides are TGTGCCAGCAGTTTAGGGTGGTCGGGCTCCTACAATGAGCAGTTCTTC.